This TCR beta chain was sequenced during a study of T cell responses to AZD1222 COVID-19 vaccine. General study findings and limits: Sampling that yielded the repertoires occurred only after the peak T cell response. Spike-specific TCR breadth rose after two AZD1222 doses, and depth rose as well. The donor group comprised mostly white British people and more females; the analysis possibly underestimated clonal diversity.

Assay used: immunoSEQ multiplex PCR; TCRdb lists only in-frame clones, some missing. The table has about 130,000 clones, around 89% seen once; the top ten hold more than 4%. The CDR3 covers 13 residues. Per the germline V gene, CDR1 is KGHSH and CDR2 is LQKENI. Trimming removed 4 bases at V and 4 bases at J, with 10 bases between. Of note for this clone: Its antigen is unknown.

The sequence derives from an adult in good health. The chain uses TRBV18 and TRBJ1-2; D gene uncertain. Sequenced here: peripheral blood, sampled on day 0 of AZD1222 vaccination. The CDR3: CASSRESRYGYTF. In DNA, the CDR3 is TGTGCCAGCTCACGGGAATCCCGCTATGGCTACACCTTC.